A selection of T cell receptor beta chains follows, all from one sample in a study of early T cells in non-severe SARS-CoV-2 infection. Via MiXCR, TCRdb re-called the 5' RACE reads, giving one row per CDR3 protein. The table has 68,000 or so distinct CDR3 sequences, approximately 11% seen once. The specimen was whole blood. The source of these receptors is an adult who was a healthcare worker with PCR-confirmed SARS-CoV-2 infection or an uninfected control (not recorded which). Both conserved end residues are part of each CDR3. Fields, in order: CDR3 protein, CDR3 DNA, clone size, V gene, J gene, D gene. The D gene is left open where the match is weak. Expanded clones get a size class; other rows say once, few or many, or leave the size out.

CDR3 protein: CASSYRLAPYEQYF
CDR3 DNA: TGTGCCAGCAGTTACCGACTAGCCCCCTACGAGCAGTACTTC
clone size: .
V gene: TRBV28
J gene: TRBJ2-7
D gene: TRBD2

CDR3 protein: CASSLLQGTEAFF
CDR3 DNA: TGTGCCAGCAGTTTACTACAGGGCACTGAAGCTTTCTTT
clone size: .
V gene: TRBV28
J gene: TRBJ1-1
D gene: .

CDR3 protein: CASSLVGAGNTIYF
CDR3 DNA: TGTGCCAGCAGCTTAGTGGGGGCAGGAAACACCATATATTTT
clone size: few
V gene: TRBV7-2
J gene: TRBJ1-3
D gene: .

CDR3 protein: CASSINTGLTYEQYF
CDR3 DNA: TGTGCCAGTAGTATCAACACCGGGTTAACATACGAGCAGTACTTC
clone size: .
V gene: TRBV19
J gene: TRBJ2-7
D gene: .

CDR3 protein: CASTPLGGNPYNEQFF
CDR3 DNA: TGTGCCAGCACCCCCTTGGGCGGTAACCCCTACAATGAGCAGTTCTTC
clone size: few
V gene: TRBV28
J gene: TRBJ2-1
D gene: .

CDR3 protein: CASSDFPSPSEAFF
CDR3 DNA: TGTGCCAGCAGTGATTTCCCCAGCCCGTCTGAAGCTTTCTTT
clone size: few
V gene: TRBV6-1
J gene: TRBJ1-1
D gene: .

CDR3 protein: CASSQEGVVSPYNEQFF
CDR3 DNA: TGCGCCAGCAGCCAAGAGGGGGTGGTAAGTCCCTACAATGAGCAGTTCTTC
clone size: many
V gene: TRBV4-3
J gene: TRBJ2-1
D gene: .

CDR3 protein: CAISEDTDTQYF
CDR3 DNA: TGTGCCATCAGTGAGGACACAGATACGCAGTATTTT
clone size: .
V gene: TRBV10-3
J gene: TRBJ2-3
D gene: .

CDR3 protein: CASSPTTGQSSYNSPLHF
CDR3 DNA: TGTGCCAGCAGTCCAACAACAGGGCAGAGCTCCTATAATTCACCCCTCCACTTT
clone size: many
V gene: TRBV7-6
J gene: TRBJ1-6
D gene: .

CDR3 protein: CASSNTGGPFGTQYF
CDR3 DNA: TGTGCCAGCAGTAATACGGGGGGGCCCTTTGGGACCCAGTACTTC
clone size: .
V gene: TRBV28
J gene: TRBJ2-5
D gene: TRBD2

CDR3 protein: CASSSSLDNEQFF
CDR3 DNA: TGTGCCAGTAGTAGCTCATTGGATAATGAGCAGTTCTTC
clone size: few
V gene: TRBV19
J gene: TRBJ2-1
D gene: .

CDR3 protein: CASSSPAYNEQFF
CDR3 DNA: TGTGCCAGCAGTTCCCCTGCCTACAATGAGCAGTTCTTC
clone size: few
V gene: TRBV5-4
J gene: TRBJ2-1
D gene: .

CDR3 protein: CASSESQGHEQFF
CDR3 DNA: TGCGCCAGCAGTGAGTCGCAGGGACATGAGCAGTTCTTC
clone size: .
V gene: TRBV10-1
J gene: TRBJ2-1
D gene: .

CDR3 protein: CAWSPGNTGELFF
CDR3 DNA: TGTGCCTGGTCTCCAGGTAACACCGGGGAGCTGTTTTTT
clone size: few
V gene: TRBV30
J gene: TRBJ2-2
D gene: .

CDR3 protein: CSALVTGELFF
CDR3 DNA: TGCAGTGCCTTAGTCACCGGGGAGCTGTTTTTT
clone size: many
V gene: TRBV20-1
J gene: TRBJ2-2
D gene: .

CDR3 protein: CASSLARGYNEQFF
CDR3 DNA: TGTGCCAGCAGTTTAGCCAGGGGTTACAATGAGCAGTTCTTC
clone size: many
V gene: TRBV27
J gene: TRBJ2-1
D gene: .

CDR3 protein: CASSLRGLRGRYEQYF
CDR3 DNA: TGTGCCAGCAGTTTACGAGGCCTCAGGGGGCGCTACGAGCAGTACTTC
clone size: .
V gene: TRBV28
J gene: TRBJ2-7
D gene: TRBD1

CDR3 protein: CASSTGGSSYEQYF
CDR3 DNA: TGTGCCAGCAGTACAGGCGGTAGCTCCTACGAGCAGTACTTC
clone size: few
V gene: TRBV28
J gene: TRBJ2-7
D gene: .

CDR3 protein: CASTVVGQNEQYF
CDR3 DNA: TGTGCCAGCACCGTCGTCGGCCAGAACGAGCAGTACTTC
clone size: .
V gene: TRBV28
J gene: TRBJ2-7
D gene: .

CDR3 protein: CASSPGGEQFF
CDR3 DNA: TGTGCCAGCTCACCAGGAGGCGAGCAGTTCTTC
clone size: .
V gene: TRBV18
J gene: TRBJ2-1
D gene: .

CDR3 protein: CASGLARTTDTQYF
CDR3 DNA: TGTGCCAGCGGACTAGCGCGAACCACAGATACGCAGTATTTT
clone size: .
V gene: TRBV5-5
J gene: TRBJ2-3
D gene: TRBD2